This T cell receptor beta chain appears in the sequencing data of a study of blood T cell repertoires in COVID-19. In the study overall: Specimens from acute and convalescent COVID-19 originated in the United States, Italy and Spain.

Original methodology: Counts of nucleated cells, estimated from reference gene primer amplification, were obtained. Assay used: immunoSEQ multiplex PCR; TCRdb lists only in-frame clones, some missing. V, J and clone size derive from that table, while D and trimming were established from the DNA sequence. The table has roughly 160,000 clones, 79% seen once. This CDR3 has 14 residues. V lost 2 bases to trimming and J lost 6 bases, with 11 bases between them. Per the germline V gene, CDR1 is SGDLS and CDR2 is YYNGEE. The sequence derives from an older woman with COVID-19, enrolled during active disease. The sample consisted of peripheral blood. The chain couples TRBV9 to TRBJ2-2; D is possibly TRBD2 (5 bases). The CDR3 loop is CASSVGLAAGELFF. For the CDR3, the DNA is TGTGCCAGCAGCGTCGGACTGGCAGCCGGGGAGCTGTTTTTT.